The rows below give T cell receptor beta chains drawn from one sample of a study of blood T cell repertoires in COVID-19. The data were produced by immunoSEQ multiplex PCR, yet TCRdb's version contains in-frame clones alone and is incomplete. Among under 250,000 clones listed, approximately 84% were seen once. Source material: peripheral blood. Receptor source: a man aged 50-60 years with acute or convalescent COVID-19. Both conserved end residues are part of each CDR3. The D gene is left open where the match is weak. Some rows mark clone size as missing; the rest say once, few, many or name a class of expanded clone.

cdr3_nt | cdr3_aa | d_call | cdr3_length | clone_size | j_call | v_call
TGTGCCAGCAGCTTCTACAGGGGTGAGAACACTGAAGCTTTCTTT | CASSFYRGENTEAFF | TRBD1 | 15 | NA | TRBJ1-1 | TRBV7-9
TGTGCCAGCAGCGGATTACAGGGGGCAGAACTGTTTTTT | CASSGLQGAELFF | TRBD1 | 13 | NA | TRBJ1-4 | TRBV9
TGTGCCAGCAGTAAAGAGGGAGCCCGCGGGAACACCATATATTTT | CASSKEGARGNTIYF | NA | 15 | NA | TRBJ1-3 | TRBV2
TGTGCCAGTAGTTTCGGGACAGATTATCAGCCCCAGCATTTT | CASSFGTDYQPQHF | TRBD1 | 14 | NA | TRBJ1-5 | TRBV19
TGTGCCAGCAGTGAATCCAGGGTTAGGAACACTGAAGCTTTCTTT | CASSESRVRNTEAFF | NA | 15 | NA | TRBJ1-1 | TRBV2
TGTGCCAGCAGCCTTACTAGCGGGGGGGCATACAATGAGCAGTTCTTC | CASSLTSGGAYNEQFF | TRBD2 | 16 | NA | TRBJ2-1 | TRBV9
TGTGCCTGGAGTGTACGGGGGACAGGGACCTACGAGCAGTACTTC | CAWSVRGTGTYEQYF | TRBD1 | 15 | NA | TRBJ2-7 | TRBV30
TGTGCCAGCAGCTACCAACAGGGGAGCGAGCAGTACTTC | CASSYQQGSEQYF | TRBD1 | 13 | NA | TRBJ2-7 | TRBV7-9
TGTGCCATCAGTGAGTCCGGCGGAGGGGCAAATGAAAAACTGTTTTTT | CAISESGGGANEKLFF | NA | 16 | NA | TRBJ1-4 | TRBV10-3
TGTGCCAGCAGTGCTCCCGAGCCCCGGTCCTACGAGCAGTACTTC | CASSAPEPRSYEQYF | NA | 15 | NA | TRBJ2-7 | TRBV7-4
TGTGCCAGCAGCTTGCAGGGGGCCTACGAGCAGTACTTC | CASSLQGAYEQYF | TRBD1 | 13 | once | TRBJ2-7 | TRBV5-4
TGTGCTAGTGGGCGACAGGGAAACACTGAAGCTTTCTTT | CASGRQGNTEAFF | TRBD1 | 13 | NA | TRBJ1-1 | TRBV12-5
TGTGCCAGCAGTTTACGGGAAACCTACGAGCAGTACTTC | CASSLRETYEQYF | NA | 13 | NA | TRBJ2-7 | TRBV27
TGTGCCAGCAGCTTAGTCTCGTACTATGGCTCGGGGGGCTACACCTTC | CASSLVSYYGSGGYTF | NA | 16 | NA | TRBJ1-2 | TRBV7-2
TGCGCCAGCAGTTGGACAGGACTAAGCTCTGGAAACACCATATATTTT | CASSWTGLSSGNTIYF | TRBD1 | 16 | NA | TRBJ1-3 | TRBV5-1
TGTGCCACCCAGTTGGCAGATAGCAATCAGCCCCAGCATTTT | CATQLADSNQPQHF | NA | 14 | NA | TRBJ1-5 | TRBV6-6
TGTGCCAGCTCGATTGGGACAGGGAAAGCCAAAAACATTCAGTACTTC | CASSIGTGKAKNIQYF | TRBD1 | 16 | once | TRBJ2-4 | TRBV18
TGTGCCAGCAGCTTAAGAGGGTTGGACACCATATATTTT | CASSLRGLDTIYF | NA | 13 | NA | TRBJ1-3 | TRBV7-9
TGTGCCAGCAGAAACCCGGGACAGAGCACAGATACGCAGTATTTT | CASRNPGQSTDTQYF | TRBD1 | 15 | NA | TRBJ2-3 | TRBV11-3
TGTGCCAGCAAAGCTTACACTGAAGCTTTCTTT | CASKAYTEAFF | NA | 11 | few | TRBJ1-1 | TRBV6-5
TGTGCCAGCAGTTTAACTCTGACAGGCACCTCTGGAAACACCATATATTTT | CASSLTLTGTSGNTIYF | NA | 17 | NA | TRBJ1-3 | TRBV28
TGCGCCAGCAGCTTGACGTCTCAGGGAGGCACTGAAGCTTTCTTT | CASSLTSQGGTEAFF | NA | 15 | once | TRBJ1-1 | TRBV5-1
TGCGCCAGCAGCCAGGGACTCGGGGAGCTGTTTTTT | CASSQGLGELFF | NA | 12 | NA | TRBJ2-2 | TRBV5-1
TGTGCCAGTAGTACTACCGGGACAGGGGGCGGTTGGGATACGCAGTATTTT | CASSTTGTGGGWDTQYF | TRBD1 | 17 | few | TRBJ2-3 | TRBV19
TGTGCCAGCACCGATATCCCGGGACAGGGGGCTTATGGCTACACCTTC | CASTDIPGQGAYGYTF | TRBD1 | 16 | NA | TRBJ1-2 | TRBV2
TGTGCCAGCAGTTTACCCGGTTACGAGCAGTACTTC | CASSLPGYEQYF | NA | 12 | NA | TRBJ2-7 | TRBV28
TGTGCCAGCAGCCTAAGTACAGGGTTTGGAAACACCATATATTTT | CASSLSTGFGNTIYF | NA | 15 | few | TRBJ1-3 | TRBV7-6
TGTGCCAGCAGCTTAGGGCAGGCCTATGGCTACACCTTC | CASSLGQAYGYTF | NA | 13 | NA | TRBJ1-2 | TRBV11-2
TGTGCCATCAGTGGTAATTGGGAGCACGGCACTGAAGCTTTCTTT | CAISGNWEHGTEAFF | NA | 15 | NA | TRBJ1-1 | TRBV10-3
TGTGCCAGCAGCTACCCGTGGCGGGAACACTATGGCTACACCTTC | CASSYPWREHYGYTF | NA | 15 | NA | TRBJ1-2 | TRBV7-9
TGCGCCAGCAGCCAAGATACGGGATGGACCTACGAGCAGTACTTC | CASSQDTGWTYEQYF | NA | 15 | NA | TRBJ2-7 | TRBV4-1
TGTGCCAGCAGCCGGGGACTGGCTGGAAACACCATATATTTT | CASSRGLAGNTIYF | NA | 14 | NA | TRBJ1-3 | TRBV5-8
TGTGCCAGTAGTATTTCGACAGTTGCTGAAGCTTTCTTT | CASSISTVAEAFF | NA | 13 | once | TRBJ1-1 | TRBV19
TGTGCCACCCGGGACAGACAAGGGTACGAGCAGTACTTC | CATRDRQGYEQYF | TRBD1 | 13 | NA | TRBJ2-7 | TRBV11-3
TGTGCCAGCAGTTACTTCGCCCAACAGGGCGTCTCGGCTTTCTTT | CASSYFAQQGVSAFF | NA | 15 | NA | TRBJ1-1 | TRBV6-5
TGTGCCAGCAGTTCCGGAGGGAACACCGGGGAGCTGTTTTTT | CASSSGGNTGELFF | NA | 14 | NA | TRBJ2-2 | TRBV6-5
TGTGCCATCAGCGAACTCTCGTACAGTTCGTACGAGCAGTACTTC | CAISELSYSSYEQYF | NA | 15 | NA | TRBJ2-7 | TRBV10-3
TGTGCCAGCAGTTACAGCGTCAGCTACGAGCAGTACTTC | CASSYSVSYEQYF | NA | 13 | once | TRBJ2-7 | TRBV6-6
TGTGCCAGCAGCGCACGTTATCAGGAGGCCAACGTCCTGACTTTC | CASSARYQEANVLTF | NA | 15 | NA | TRBJ2-6 | TRBV5-4
TGCGCCAGCAGCATGGCTCGTTCGGGACTAGCGGGAGTTGAAAGCGAGCAGTACTTC | CASSMARSGLAGVESEQYF | TRBD2 | 19 | NA | TRBJ2-7 | TRBV5-1
TGTGCCAGCGAGACCCCAGGGGGAGGTAATGAAAAACTGTTTTTT | CASETPGGGNEKLFF | TRBD1 | 15 | NA | TRBJ1-4 | TRBV28
TGTGCCAGCAGCGCCAAAGGGACTAATTACAATGAGCAGTTCTTC | CASSAKGTNYNEQFF | TRBD2 | 15 | NA | TRBJ2-1 | TRBV7-9